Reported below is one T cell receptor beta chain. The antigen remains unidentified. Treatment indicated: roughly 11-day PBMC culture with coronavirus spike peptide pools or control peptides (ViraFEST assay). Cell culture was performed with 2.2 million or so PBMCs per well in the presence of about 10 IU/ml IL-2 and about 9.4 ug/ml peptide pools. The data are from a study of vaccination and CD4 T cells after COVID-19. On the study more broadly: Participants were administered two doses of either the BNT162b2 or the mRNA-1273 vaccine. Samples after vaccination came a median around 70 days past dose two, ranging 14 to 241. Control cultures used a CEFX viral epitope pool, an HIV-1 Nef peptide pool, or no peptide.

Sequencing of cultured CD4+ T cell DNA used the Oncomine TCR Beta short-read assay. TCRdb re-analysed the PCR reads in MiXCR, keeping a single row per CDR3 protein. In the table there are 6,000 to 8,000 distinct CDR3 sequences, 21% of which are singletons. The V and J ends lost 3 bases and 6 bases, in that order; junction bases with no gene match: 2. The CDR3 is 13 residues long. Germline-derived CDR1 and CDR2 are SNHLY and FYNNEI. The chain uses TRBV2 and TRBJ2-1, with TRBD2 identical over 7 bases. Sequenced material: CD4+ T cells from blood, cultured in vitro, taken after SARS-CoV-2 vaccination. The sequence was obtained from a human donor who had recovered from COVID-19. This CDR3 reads CASSETGGNEQFF. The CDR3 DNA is TGTGCCAGCAGTGAGACGGGGGGCAATGAGCAGTTCTTC.